One sample yielded the 26 T cell receptor beta chains listed below, sequenced in a study of T cell responses to AZD1222 COVID-19 vaccine. Produced via immunoSEQ multiplex PCR; TCRdb's table is partial and in-frame only. Here the sample spans about 75,000 clones, around 88% being singletons. The sample consisted of peripheral blood, taken 28 days after the second dose of the MenACWY control vaccine. The receptors derive from an adult who received the MenACWY meningococcal vaccine as a control.

This chain connects TRBV7-8 to TRBJ1-2, with D perhaps matching TRBD1 (5 bases). Germline V gene lookup returns CDR1 SGHVS and CDR2 FQNEAQ. Trimming took 1 base from V and 3 from J, leaving 15 bases between them. The CDR3 is 16 amino acids. The CDR3 protein is CASSLVGVRADYGYTF. CDR3 nucleotides: TGTGCCAGCAGCTTAGTGGGCGTCAGGGCGGACTATGGCTACACCTTC. The whole variable domain, filled in from reference TRBV7-8 and TRBJ1-2, reads GAGVSQSPRYKVAKRGQDVALRCDPISGHVSLFWYQQALGQGPEFLTYFQNEAQLDKSGLPSDRFFAERPEGSVSTLKIQRTQQEDSAVYLCASSLVGVRADYGYTFGSGTRLTVV.

The chain has TRBV4-3 and TRBJ2-3; D is perhaps TRBD2 (5 bases). The V end was cut by 4 bases, the J end by 0 bases, with 17 bases between. Germline CDR1 is LGHNA and CDR2 is YSLEER. The CDR3 sequence is 17 residues long. CDR3 loop: CASSPVTSSPSTDTQYF. CDR3 nucleotide sequence: TGCGCCAGCAGCCCAGTCACTAGTTCCCCTAGCACAGATACGCAGTATTTT.

The chain uses TRBV11-3 and TRBJ2-5; D perhaps matches TRBD2 (6 bases). CDR3 length: 13 amino acids. Germline V gives CDR1 SGHNT, CDR2 YENEEA. Deletions cut 5 bases from V and 5 bases from J, with 12 bases between. CDR3 amino acids: CASSPARGETQYF. CDR3 coding DNA: TGTGCCAGCAGCCCCGCCCGGGGGGAGACCCAGTACTTC.

In DNA form, the CDR3 reads TGTGCCTGGAGTCTTAGGACGGAAGCTTTCTTT. The encoded protein is CAWSLRTEAFF. The chain couples TRBV30 to TRBJ1-1, with no clear D. Germline V CDR1 and CDR2: GTSNPN, SVGIG (reference sequence). This CDR3 comprises 11 residues. Trimming removed 2 bases from V and 8 bases from J, with 9 bases in between.

CDR3 sequence: CAWSVGDWGYTF. In DNA form, the CDR3 reads TGTGCCTGGAGTGTAGGGGACTGGGGCTACACCTTC. The chain is built from TRBV30 and TRBJ1-2, with D possibly TRBD1 on 5 matching bases. From germline, CDR1 is GTSNPN and CDR2 SVGIG (reference sequence). Between the trimmed V and J ends, which lost 0 bases and 8 bases, there was a span of 10 bases. CDR3 length: 12 amino acids. Complete variable domain (other parts from reference TRBV30 and TRBJ1-2): SQTIHQWPATLVQPVGSPLSLECTVEGTSNPNLYWYRQAAGRGLQLLFYSVGIGQISSEVPQNLSASRPQDRQFILSSKKLLLSDSGFYLCAWSVGDWGYTFGSGTRLTVV.

V gene TRBV29-1 combines with J gene TRBJ2-1; the D call may be TRBD1 or TRBD2 (6 bases each). Germline CDR1 reads SQVTM; CDR2 reads ANQGSEA. This CDR3 contains 14 residues. V was cut by 6 bases and J by 8 bases, with 20 bases left in between. As DNA, the CDR3 is TGCAGCGTCTGGGGGGCGGCCGAAGGGGATGAGCAGTTCTTC. Its protein product is CSVWGAAEGDEQFF.

V gene TRBV28 combines with J gene TRBJ2-3, with D uncertain. Germline V gene lookup returns CDR1 MDHEN and CDR2 SYDVKM. Between the trimmed V and J ends, which lost 7 bases and 2 bases, there was a span of 4 bases. The CDR3 loop spans 11 amino acids. CDR3 nucleotides: TGTGCCAGCACTGCCACAGATACGCAGTATTTT. Its protein product is CASTATDTQYF.

The CDR3 sequence: CASRPDRVGAYEQYF. The CDR3 region has the DNA TGCGCCAGCAGACCCGACAGAGTAGGGGCCTACGAGCAGTACTTC. The rearrangement joins TRBV23-1 to TRBJ2-7, with D maybe TRBD1 (5 bases). TRBV23-1 is an ORF for which the function is uncertain. This CDR3 contains 15 residues. With 6 bases removed from V and 2 bases from J, the gap between germline ends came to 17 bases.

This clone was detected only a few times. The genes are TRBV27 and TRBJ1-5; the D gene is possibly TRBD1 (5 bases). The CDR3 length is 13 residues. Trimming removed 2 bases from V and 7 bases from J, with 9 bases in between. The germline V gene encodes CDR1 MNHEY and CDR2 SMNVEV (reference sequence). The CDR3 here is CASSLGAGQPQHF. CDR3 in DNA: TGTGCCAGCAGTTTAGGGGCCGGGCAGCCCCAGCATTTT.

The rearrangement joins TRBV6-5 to TRBJ2-2, with unresolved D. CDR3 length: 14 amino acids. Germline values: CDR1 MNHEY, CDR2 SVGAGI. The V end was cut by 5 bases, the J end by 2 bases, with 9 bases between. CDR3 DNA sequence: TGTGCCAGCAGTACACAGATTAACACCGGGGAGCTGTTTTTT. Protein: CASSTQINTGELFF.

The chain links TRBV5-1 to TRBJ2-7; D unresolved. CDR3 length equals 15 residues. V dropped 4 bases and J dropped 0 bases, with 14 bases sitting between them. CDR1 and CDR2 (germline): SGHRS, YFSETQ. The CDR3 loop is CASSLETGSSYEQYF. CDR3 bases: TGCGCCAGCAGCCTTGAGACCGGCAGCTCCTACGAGCAGTACTTC.

The V and J genes are TRBV27 and TRBJ2-7; 11 bases are shared with TRBD2. Germline V gene lookup returns CDR1 MNHEY and CDR2 SMNVEV (reference sequence). The CDR3 consists of 16 residues. Trimming at V came to 6 bases and at J to 0 bases, leaving 7 bases not matched to a gene. The chain's CDR3 is CASSPSGGRASYEQYF. CDR3 in DNA: TGTGCCAGCAGCCCTAGCGGGGGGCGAGCCTCCTACGAGCAGTACTTC.

CDR3 protein: CASSPKTATNEKLFF. CDR3 DNA sequence: TGTGCCAGCAGCCCGAAGACCGCAACTAATGAAAAACTGTTTTTT. The chain recombines TRBV7-8 with TRBJ1-4; D gene ambiguous. V dropped 5 bases and J dropped 0 bases, with 10 bases sitting between them. Germline lookup yields CDR1 SGHVS and CDR2 FQNEAQ. The CDR3 has 15 residues. The whole variable domain, filled in from reference TRBV7-8 and TRBJ1-4, reads GAGVSQSPRYKVAKRGQDVALRCDPISGHVSLFWYQQALGQGPEFLTYFQNEAQLDKSGLPSDRFFAERPEGSVSTLKIQRTQQEDSAVYLCASSPKTATNEKLFFGSGTQLSVL.

This chain joins TRBV3-1 (or the pseudogene TRBV3-2) and TRBJ1-1, with D maybe TRBD1 (5 bases). Trimming removed 1 base at V and 1 base at J, with 7 bases between. Germline V gives CDR1 LGHDT, CDR2 YNNKEL (reference sequence). CDR3 length: 14 residues. The CDR3 DNA reads TGTGCCAGCAGCCAAGTCGACAGGAACACTGAAGCTTTCTTT. This encodes CASSQVDRNTEAFF.

The V gene is TRBV2, the J gene TRBJ1-5, with 7 positions matching TRBD1. This CDR3 region has 14 residues. The germline gives CDR1 SNHLY, CDR2 FYNNEI. Trimming at V came to 6 bases and at J to 5 bases, leaving 7 bases not matched to a gene. DNA for the CDR3: TGTGCCAGCAGCTACGACAGGGCAGATCAGCCCCAGCATTTT. This encodes CASSYDRADQPQHF.

The J gene is TRBJ1-2, the V gene TRBV7-9, with 8 positions matching TRBD1. Germline V gives CDR1 SEHNR, CDR2 FQNEAQ (reference sequence). The CDR3 has 11 residues. Trimming removed 11 bases from V and 4 bases from J; junction bases left unmatched: 3. This CDR3 reads CAGQGPYGYTF. The CDR3 region has the DNA TGTGCCGGACAGGGCCCCTATGGCTACACCTTC.

The chain is built from TRBV1 and TRBJ2-3; the table's TRBD2 call for D was not verified on the DNA. TRBV1 is shown as a pseudogene. The CDR3 has 19 amino acids. CDR3 DNA sequence: TGCACCAGCAGCCTACGCGGGGCGGGTAGCGGGGGGCCCAGAGATACGCAGTATTTT. It is translated as CTSSLRGAGSGGPRDTQYF.

The chain employs TRBV3-1 (or the pseudogene TRBV3-2) and TRBJ1-2; 8 positions match TRBD1. This CDR3 has 14 amino acids. Looked up from germline, CDR1 is LGHDT and CDR2 is YNNKEL (reference sequence). Trimming cost V 4 bases and J 8 bases; bases outside gene matches: 9. This CDR3 is CASSPVATGEGYTF. In nucleotides, the CDR3 is TGTGCCAGCAGCCCCGTGGCGACAGGGGAGGGCTACACCTTC.

The V and J genes are TRBV5-6 and TRBJ1-4; TRBD1 might be the D (5 bases). Trimming stripped 5 bases from V and 7 bases from J, with 15 bases between. Per the germline V gene, CDR1 is SGHDT and CDR2 is YYEEEE. CDR3 length: 14 residues. CDR3 loop: CASSSRGAGEKLFF. In DNA, the CDR3 is TGTGCCAGCAGTTCTAGGGGAGCGGGTGAAAAACTGTTTTTT. Filled out from reference TRBV5-6 and TRBJ1-4, the complete variable domain reads DAGVTQSPTHLIKTRGQQVTLRCSPKSGHDTVSWYQQALGQGPQFIFQYYEEEERQRGNFPDRFSGHQFPNYSSELNVNALLLGDSALYLCASSSRGAGEKLFFGSGTQLSVL.

The J gene is TRBJ1-2, the V gene TRBV11-2, with 8 bases aligning to TRBD1. Germline values: CDR1 SGHAT, CDR2 FQNNGV. This CDR3 contains 15 residues. Trimming cost V 1 base and J 7 bases; bases outside gene matches: 8. The CDR3 DNA sequence: TGTGCCAGCAGCTTAGGGACACAGGGGGGGCTTGGCTACACCTTC. The encoded protein is CASSLGTQGGLGYTF.

This chain joins TRBV28 and TRBJ1-6; D gene uncertain. The V end was cut by 6 bases, the J end by 10 bases, with 19 bases between. The CDR3 spans 15 residues. The germline V gene encodes CDR1 MDHEN and CDR2 SYDVKM. CDR3 DNA sequence: TGTGCCAGCAGCCCGAGGACGGTCCTCTGGTCACCCCTCCACTTT. It translates to CASSPRTVLWSPLHF.

The chain couples TRBV28 to TRBJ1-5; D is perhaps TRBD1 (6 bases). V lost 7 bases and J lost 6, with 10 bases in between. Germline CDR1 MDHEN, CDR2 SYDVKM. The CDR3 totals 12 residues. CDR3 DNA sequence: TGTGCCAGCACCCAGGGGCGTCAGCCCCAGCATTTT. Residues: CASTQGRQPQHF.

This chain joins TRBV7-2 and TRBJ2-2; 7 bases match TRBD2. Germline CDR1 and CDR2: SGHTA and FQGNSA. The junction had 10 bases not matched to a gene; V was cut back by 5 bases and J by 4 bases. This CDR3 has 16 amino acids. Here the CDR3 reads CASSKDQGRGTGELFF. CDR3 in DNA: TGTGCCAGCAGCAAAGACCAAGGGAGGGGCACCGGGGAGCTGTTTTTT.

V is TRBV7-8 and J is TRBJ1-1; 10 nucleotides line up with TRBD1. The junction had 8 bases not matched to a gene; V was cut back by 3 bases and J by 10 bases. The CDR3 is 14 amino acids. The germline gives CDR1 SGHVS, CDR2 FQNEAQ. CDR3 sequence reads: CASSLTGGGTPAFF. For the CDR3, the DNA is TGTGCCAGCAGCTTGACAGGGGGCGGGACTCCAGCTTTCTTT.

This clone was seen once. V usage is TRBV19 and J usage is TRBJ1-1; TRBD1 might be the D (5 bases). Trimming cost V 11 bases and J 1 base, with 14 bases left between them. The CDR3 extends over 13 amino acids. The germline V gene encodes CDR1 LNHDA and CDR2 SQIVND (reference sequence). The CDR3 is CAAQGTGNTEAFF. The CDR3 DNA follows: TGTGCCGCCCAGGGCACAGGGAACACTGAAGCTTTCTTT.

V gene TRBV28 combines with J gene TRBJ1-6; no reliable D call. The CDR3 consists of 14 residues. Germline CDR1 MDHEN, CDR2 SYDVKM. V lost 6 bases to trimming and J lost 7 bases, with 13 bases between them. CDR3 in DNA: TGTGCCAGCAGGCCGTCGTTTCGGAATTCACCCCTCCACTTT. Protein: CASRPSFRNSPLHF.